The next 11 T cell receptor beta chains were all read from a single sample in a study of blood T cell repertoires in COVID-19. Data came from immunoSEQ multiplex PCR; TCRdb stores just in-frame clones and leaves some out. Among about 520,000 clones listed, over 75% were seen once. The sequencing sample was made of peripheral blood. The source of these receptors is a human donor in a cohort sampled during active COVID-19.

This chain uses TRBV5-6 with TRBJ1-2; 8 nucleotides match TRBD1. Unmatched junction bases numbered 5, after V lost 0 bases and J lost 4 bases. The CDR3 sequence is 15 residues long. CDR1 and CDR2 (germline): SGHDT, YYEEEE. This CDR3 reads CASSLGDRTFYGYTF. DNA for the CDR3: TGTGCCAGCAGCTTGGGGGACAGGACTTTCTATGGCTACACCTTC.

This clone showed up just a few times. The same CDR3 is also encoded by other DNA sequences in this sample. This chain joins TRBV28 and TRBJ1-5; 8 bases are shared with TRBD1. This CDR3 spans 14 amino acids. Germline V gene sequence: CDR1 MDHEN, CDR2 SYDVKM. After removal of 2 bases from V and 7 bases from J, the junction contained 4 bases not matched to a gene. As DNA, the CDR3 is TGTGCCAGCAGTTTACGACAGGGGTGGCAGCCCCAGCATTTT. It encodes CASSLRQGWQPQHF. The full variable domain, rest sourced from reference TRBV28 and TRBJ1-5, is DVKVTQSSRYLVKRTGEKVFLECVQDMDHENMFWYRQDPGLGLRLIYFSYDVKMKEKGDIPEGYSVSREKKERFSLILESASTNQTSMYLCASSLRQGWQPQHFGDGTRLSIL.

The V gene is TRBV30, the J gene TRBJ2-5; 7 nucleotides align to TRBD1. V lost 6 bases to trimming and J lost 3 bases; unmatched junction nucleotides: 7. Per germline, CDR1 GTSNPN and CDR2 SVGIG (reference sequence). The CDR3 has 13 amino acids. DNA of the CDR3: TGTGCCTGTCTTCGACAGGGTGAAGAGACCCAGTACTTC. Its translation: CACLRQGEETQYF.

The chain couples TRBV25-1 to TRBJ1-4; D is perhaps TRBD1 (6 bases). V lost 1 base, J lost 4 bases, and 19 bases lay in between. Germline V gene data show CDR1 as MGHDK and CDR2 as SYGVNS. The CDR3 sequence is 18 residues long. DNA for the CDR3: TGTGCCAGCAGTGAATCCGGGACACATTCCCTTGGTAATGAAAAACTGTTTTTT. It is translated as CASSESGTHSLGNEKLFF. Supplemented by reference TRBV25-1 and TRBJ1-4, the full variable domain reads EADIYQTPRYLVIGTGKKITLECSQTMGHDKMYWYQQDPGMELHLIHYSYGVNSTEKGDLSSESTVSRIRTEHFPLTLESARPSHTSQYLCASSESGTHSLGNEKLFFGSGTQLSVL.

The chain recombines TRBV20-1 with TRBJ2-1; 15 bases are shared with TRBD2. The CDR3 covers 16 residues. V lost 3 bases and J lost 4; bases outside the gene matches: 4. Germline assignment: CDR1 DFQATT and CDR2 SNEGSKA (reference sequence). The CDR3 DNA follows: TGCAGTGCTAGTTCCGGGACTAGCGGGAGGTACAATGAGCAGTTCTTC. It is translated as CSASSGTSGRYNEQFF.

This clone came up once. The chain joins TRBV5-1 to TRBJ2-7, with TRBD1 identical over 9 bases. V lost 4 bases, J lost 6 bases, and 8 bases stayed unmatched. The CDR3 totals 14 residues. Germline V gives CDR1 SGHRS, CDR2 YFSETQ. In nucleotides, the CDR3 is TGCGCCAGCAGCCCTGCCGGGACAGGGAGCGAGCAGTACTTC. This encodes CASSPAGTGSEQYF.

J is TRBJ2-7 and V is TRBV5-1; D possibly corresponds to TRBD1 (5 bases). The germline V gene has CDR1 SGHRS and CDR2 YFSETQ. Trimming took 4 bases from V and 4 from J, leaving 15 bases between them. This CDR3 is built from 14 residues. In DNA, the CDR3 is TGCGCCAGCAGCCTGGGGCTCCCGCTGTACGAGCAGTACTTC. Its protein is CASSLGLPLYEQYF.

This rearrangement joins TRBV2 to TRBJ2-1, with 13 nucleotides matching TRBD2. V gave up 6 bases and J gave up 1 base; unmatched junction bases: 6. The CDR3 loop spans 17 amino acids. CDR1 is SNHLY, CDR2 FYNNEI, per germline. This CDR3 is CASRWTSGSGSYNEQFF. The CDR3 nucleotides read TGTGCCAGCAGATGGACTAGCGGGAGTGGTTCCTACAATGAGCAGTTCTTC.

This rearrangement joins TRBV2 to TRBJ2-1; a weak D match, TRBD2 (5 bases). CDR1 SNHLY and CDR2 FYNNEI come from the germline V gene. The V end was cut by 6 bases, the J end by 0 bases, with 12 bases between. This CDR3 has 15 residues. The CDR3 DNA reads TGTGCCAGCAGGCCCAGTGGGAGCTCCTACAATGAGCAGTTCTTC. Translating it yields CASRPSGSSYNEQFF. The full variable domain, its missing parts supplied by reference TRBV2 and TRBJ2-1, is EPEVTQTPSHQVTQMGQEVILRCVPISNHLYFYWYRQILGQKVEFLVSFYNNEISEKSEIFDDQFSVERPDGSNFTLKIRSTKLEDSAMYFCASRPSGSSYNEQFFGPGTRLTVL.

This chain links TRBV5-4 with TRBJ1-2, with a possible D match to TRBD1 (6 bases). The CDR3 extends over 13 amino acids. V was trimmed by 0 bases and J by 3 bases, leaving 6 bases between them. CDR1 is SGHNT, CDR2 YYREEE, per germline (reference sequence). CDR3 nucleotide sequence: TGTGCCAGCAGCTTGGACAGGGACTATGGCTACACCTTC. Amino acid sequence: CASSLDRDYGYTF.

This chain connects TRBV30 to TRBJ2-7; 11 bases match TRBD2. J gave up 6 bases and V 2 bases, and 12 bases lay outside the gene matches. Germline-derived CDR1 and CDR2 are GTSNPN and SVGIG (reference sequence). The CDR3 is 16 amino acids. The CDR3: CAWSITSGRFLGEQYF. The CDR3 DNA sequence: TGTGCCTGGAGTATTACTAGCGGGAGATTTTTGGGCGAGCAGTACTTC.